The TCR beta chain under discussion was sequenced for a study of regulatory T cells. Study-wide results and limits: In patients, unique TRB V-J pairs were restricted and V/J usage skewed, especially in Tregs. Hydrophobic residues at CDR3 positions 6 and 7 were enriched in conventional CD4+ T cells of CD3G-deficient patients.

The primer mix had 52 TRBV and 13 TRBJ primers. Clones were read by immunoSEQ multiplex PCR, and TCRdb kept only the in-frame ones, dropping some. Of roughly 32,000 clones listed, about 88% are singletons. V shed 1 base and J 2 bases; nucleotides not matched to a gene: 9. The CDR3 is 19 residues long. The germline V gene has CDR1 MDHEN and CDR2 SYDVKM. This clone has just a few counts. Its antigen is currently unknown. The sequenced sample was conventional CD4+ T cells sorted from blood. The chain uses TRBV28 and TRBJ2-7; 15 nucleotides line up with TRBD2. The TCR originated in a person under 35 with CD3G deficiency. The CDR3 region is CASSLSGLAGGPIPYEQYF. For the CDR3, the DNA is TGTGCCAGCAGTTTATCAGGACTAGCGGGAGGGCCTATCCCCTACGAGCAGTACTTC.